The 10 T cell receptor beta chains below come from one sample, sequenced in a study of regulatory T cells in long-lasting Graves disease. Arm-PCR of CDR3 regions and iRepertoire HTBI primers were the basis on which TCR beta libraries were built. TCRdb independently ran MiXCR on the multiplex PCR reads; one entry per CDR3 protein. The profile shows about 560,000 distinct CDR3 sequences, about 16% of them singletons. Time point: newly diagnosed GD, antithyroid drugs for less than 3 months. Researchers made the TCR library from RNA that was extracted from PBMCs. These data are also associated with another study on T cells in Graves' hyperthyroidism and ophthalmopathy.

This sample comprised peripheral blood mononuclear cells (PBMCs), obtained at new diagnosis, from a patient treated with antithyroid drugs. The receptors here all came from a man aged 18 to 30 with Graves disease.

The chain combines TRBV5-1 with TRBJ2-5, with 7 nucleotides matching TRBD1. This CDR3 is built from 15 residues. V gave up 3 bases and J gave up 2 bases; unmatched junction bases: 7. Germline CDR1 and CDR2: SGHRS and YFSETQ. CDR3 sequence (DNA): TGCGCCAGCAGCTCCCAGGGGACAGAGCAAGAGACCCAGTACTTC. Translated: CASSSQGTEQETQYF. The full variable domain, in which reference TRBV5-1 and TRBJ2-5 provide the parts outside the CDR3, is KAGVTQTPRYLIKTRGQQVTLSCSPISGHRSVSWYQQTPGQGLQFLFEYFSETQRNKGNFPGRFSGRQFSNSRSEMNVSTLELGDSALYLCASSSQGTEQETQYFGPGTRLLVL.

This clonotype has more than one count but fewer than ten. The chain carries TRBV20-1 and TRBJ2-3; 7 bases match TRBD1. After removal of 2 bases from V and 2 bases from J, the junction contained 7 bases not matched to a gene. The CDR3 consists of 15 residues. Germline V gene sequence: CDR1 DFQATT, CDR2 SNEGSKA (reference sequence). CDR3 protein: CSARPRDRLTDTQYF. Written as DNA, the CDR3 is TGCAGTGCTAGACCCCGGGACAGACTCACAGATACGCAGTATTTT.

This clonotype was counted between two and nine times. The chain joins TRBV9 to TRBJ2-2; weak D call: TRBD2 (6 bases). Trimming took 0 bases from V and 6 from J, leaving 21 bases between them. In germline, CDR1 is SGDLS, CDR2 YYNGEE. The CDR3 loop spans 18 amino acids. The CDR3 region is CASSVDLAAGRRAGELFF. The CDR3 DNA reads TGTGCCAGCAGCGTAGATTTGGCGGCGGGGAGACGGGCCGGGGAGCTGTTTTTT. The full variable domain, rest sourced from reference TRBV9 and TRBJ2-2, is DSGVTQTPKHLITATGQRVTLRCSPRSGDLSVYWYQQSLDQGLQFLIQYYNGEERAKGNILERFSAQQFPDLHSELNLSSLELGDSALYFCASSVDLAAGRRAGELFFGEGSRLTVL.

A few counts support this clonotype. V is TRBV29-1 and J is TRBJ2-1, with D unclear. The CDR3 covers 14 residues. The ends were cut back, 5 bases at V and 2 bases at J, with 13 bases in the middle. Germline V CDR1 and CDR2: SQVTM, ANQGSEA. The CDR3 loop is CSVRVSSPYNEQFF. CDR3 coding DNA: TGCAGCGTTCGAGTCTCCTCTCCCTACAATGAGCAGTTCTTC.

This clonotype came up many times. The chain links TRBV10-3 to TRBJ1-1, with D unclear. Trimming shortened V by 6 bases and J by 6 bases, and 8 bases separated the two germline ends. The germline V gene encodes CDR1 ENHRY and CDR2 SYGVKD. The CDR3 runs to 11 residues. CDR3 sequence: CAISEQAEAFF. CDR3 nucleotide sequence: TGTGCCATCAGCGAACAAGCTGAAGCTTTCTTT.

As for this clonotype: A much larger clone lies one base from this, so it may be a read error. The chain couples TRBV20-1 to TRBJ1-5, with D tentatively TRBD1 (6 bases). The V end lost 4 bases, the J end lost 5 bases, and 9 bases lay between the germline ends. Germline V gives CDR1 DFQATT, CDR2 SNEGSKA (reference sequence). The CDR3 totals 12 residues. CDR3 in DNA: TGCAGTGCTACAGGGGAGGATCAGCCCCAGCATTTT. Translating gives CSATGEDQPQHF.

There are many counts of this clonotype. The genes are TRBV11-2 and TRBJ2-2; no reliable D call. The CDR3 sequence is 13 residues long. The V end lost 5 bases, the J end lost 5 bases, and 9 bases lay between the germline ends. Germline V gene lookup returns CDR1 SGHAT and CDR2 FQNNGV. CDR3 residues: CASSRGRTGELFF. As DNA, the CDR3 is TGTGCCAGCAGCCGTGGCAGGACCGGGGAGCTGTTTTTT.

This clonotype was found a few times. V usage is TRBV18 and J usage is TRBJ2-2, with D possibly TRBD2 on 5 matching bases. Germline-derived CDR1 and CDR2 are KGHSH and LQKENI. This CDR3 contains 16 residues. Trimming pared 0 bases from V and 6 bases from J, leaving 14 bases between. CDR3 loop: CASSPPVGGSPGELFF. The CDR3 DNA sequence: TGTGCCAGCTCACCACCGGTCGGAGGTTCGCCCGGGGAGCTGTTTTTT.

The chain couples TRBV13 to TRBJ2-5; D call uncertain. Trimming cost V 8 bases and J 5 bases, with 15 bases left between them. The CDR3 length is 13 residues. CDR1 and CDR2 from the germline V gene are PRHDT and FYEKMQ (reference sequence). CDR3 nucleotide sequence: TGTGCCAGCGGATTCCGGTCGCAGGAGACCCAGTACTTC. Protein sequence: CASGFRSQETQYF.

The chain uses TRBV7-9 and TRBJ2-5; TRBD1 is a possible D gene (5 bases). V was clipped by 8 bases and J by 5 bases, with 18 bases between them. CDR3 length: 14 residues. CDR1 and CDR2 (germline): SEHNR, FQNEAQ (reference sequence). CDR3 sequence: CASSDDGPGETQYF. In nucleotides, the CDR3 is TGTGCCAGCTCCGACGACGGTCCAGGGGAGACCCAGTACTTC.